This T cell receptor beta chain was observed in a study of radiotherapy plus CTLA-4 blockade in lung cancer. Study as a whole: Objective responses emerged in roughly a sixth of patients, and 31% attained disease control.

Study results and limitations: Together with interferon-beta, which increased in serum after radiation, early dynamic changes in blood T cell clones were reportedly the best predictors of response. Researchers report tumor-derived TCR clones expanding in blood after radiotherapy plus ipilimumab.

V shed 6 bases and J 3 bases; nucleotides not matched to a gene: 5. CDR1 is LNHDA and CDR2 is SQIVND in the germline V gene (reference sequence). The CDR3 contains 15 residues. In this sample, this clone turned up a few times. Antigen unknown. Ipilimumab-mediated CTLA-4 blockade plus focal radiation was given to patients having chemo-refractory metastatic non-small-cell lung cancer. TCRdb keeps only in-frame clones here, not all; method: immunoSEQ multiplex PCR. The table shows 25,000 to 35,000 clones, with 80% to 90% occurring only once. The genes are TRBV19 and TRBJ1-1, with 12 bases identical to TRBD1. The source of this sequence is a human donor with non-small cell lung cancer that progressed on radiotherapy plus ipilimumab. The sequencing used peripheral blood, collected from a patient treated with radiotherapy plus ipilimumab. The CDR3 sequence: CASRGQGAGDTEAFF. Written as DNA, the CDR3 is TGTGCCAGTAGGGGACAGGGGGCTGGGGACACTGAAGCTTTCTTT.